This TCR beta chain was captured in a study of T-cell memory formation after mild COVID-19. Background on the study: The two donors had largely donor-specific TCR clusters.

The CDR3 contains 15 residues. The germline V and J ends were trimmed by 4 bases and 3 bases, with 16 bases remaining between them. The authors produced TCR alpha and TCR beta cDNA libraries with sample barcodes and UMIs by 5'RACE using constant-segment primers. TCRdb ran MiXCR on the 5' RACE reads and lists one entry per CDR3 protein. The table has tens of thousands of distinct CDR3 sequences, 25% to 35% seen once. The V call is TRBV12-3 or TRBV12-4, the J call TRBJ2-7, with D possibly matching TRBD1 (6 bases). This receptor was obtained from a man between 18 and 29 years old who had mild COVID-19 (a few samples of this study predate the infection). Cell type and time point are not known. Specimen: PBMCs or a T cell subset sorted from them (not recorded which). CDR3 nucleotides: TGTGCCAGCAGTTCCAGCAGGGGAGACTACTACGAGCAGTACTTC. Translated, it gives CASSSSRGDYYEQYF.